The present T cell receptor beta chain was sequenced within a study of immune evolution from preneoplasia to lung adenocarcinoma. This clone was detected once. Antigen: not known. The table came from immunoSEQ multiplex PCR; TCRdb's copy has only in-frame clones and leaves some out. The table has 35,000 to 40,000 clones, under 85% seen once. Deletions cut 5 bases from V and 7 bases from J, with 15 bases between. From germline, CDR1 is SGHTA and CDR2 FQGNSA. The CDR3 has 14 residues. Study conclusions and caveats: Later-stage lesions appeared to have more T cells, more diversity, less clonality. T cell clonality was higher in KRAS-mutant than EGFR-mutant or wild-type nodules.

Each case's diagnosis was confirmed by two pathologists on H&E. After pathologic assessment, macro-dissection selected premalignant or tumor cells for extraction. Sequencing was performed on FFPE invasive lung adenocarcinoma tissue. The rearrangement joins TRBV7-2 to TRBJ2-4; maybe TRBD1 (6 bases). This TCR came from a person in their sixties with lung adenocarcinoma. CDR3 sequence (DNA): TGTGCCAGCAGCACCAGGGGCAAGGGTAACATTCAGTACTTC. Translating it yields CASSTRGKGNIQYF. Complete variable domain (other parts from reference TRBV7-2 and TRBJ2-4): GAGVSQSPSNKVTEKGKDVELRCDPISGHTALYWYRQSLGQGLEFLIYFQGNSAPDKSGLPSDRFSAERTGGSVSTLTIQRTQQEDSAVYLCASSTRGKGNIQYFGAGTRLSVL.